This T cell receptor (beta chain) is from a study of cytomegalovirus exposure and HLA in healthy donors. V was shortened by 1 base and J by 4 bases, with 14 bases between the two germline ends. The germline gives CDR1 MNHNS, CDR2 SASEGT. This CDR3 comprises 16 residues. TCRdb's table, derived via immunoSEQ multiplex PCR, lists solely in-frame clones and lacks some. The sample shows about 120,000 clones, 88% of them seen only once. The V call is TRBV6-1, the J call TRBJ1-5; no reliable D call. The sample taken for sequencing was PBMCs. The clonotype comes from a man younger than 35 in good health and CMV-seronegative. In DNA form, the CDR3 reads TGTGCCAGCAGTGAAGGGCTGGGCCATCGTAATCAGCCCCAGCATTTT. It encodes CASSEGLGHRNQPQHF.